These 27 T cell receptor beta chains were sequenced from one sample in a study of cytomegalovirus exposure and HLA in healthy donors. It was with 60 Vbeta and 13 Jbeta primers that the PCR ran. TCRdb's table, derived via immunoSEQ multiplex PCR, lists solely in-frame clones and lacks some. Here the sample spans some 85,000 clones, roughly 79% being singletons. The sequenced material came from PBMCs. The receptors originated from a man between 18 and 35 years old in good health and CMV-seropositive.

This clone has just a few counts. The rearrangement links TRBV4-1 to TRBJ2-7; D unclear. The V and J ends lost 4 bases and 2 bases respectively, with 15 bases between them. The length of the CDR3 is 15 residues. Looked up from germline, CDR1 is MGHRA and CDR2 is YSYEKL. Here the CDR3 reads CASSLHVGPTYEQYF. CDR3 in DNA: TGCGCCAGCAGCCTTCACGTCGGTCCTACCTACGAGCAGTACTTC.

The chain uses TRBV7-2 and TRBJ2-1; 12 bases are shared with TRBD2. Germline trimming cut 4 bases from V and 15 bases from J; bases unmatched to any gene: 10. Germline assignment: CDR1 SGHTA and CDR2 FQGNSA. This CDR3 is 14 amino acids long. Here the CDR3 DNA reads TGTGCCAGCAGCTCGACCCTAGCGGGAGGGTTTCGGTTCTTC. Translated: CASSSTLAGGFRFF.

The gene calls are TRBV7-9 and TRBJ2-3; D remains ambiguous. This CDR3 contains 14 residues. Trimming took 8 bases from V and 4 from J, leaving 16 bases between them. Germline CDR1 reads SEHNR; CDR2 reads FQNEAQ (reference sequence). The chain's CDR3 is CASGLTGRPDTQYF. The CDR3 region has the DNA TGTGCCAGCGGCCTGACGGGTAGACCAGATACGCAGTATTTT.

This chain joins TRBV2 and TRBJ1-1; TRBD1 matches at 12 bases. Unmatched junction bases numbered 14, after V lost 8 bases and J lost 7 bases. The CDR3 has 16 residues. CDR1 SNHLY and CDR2 FYNNEI come from the germline V gene. CDR3 DNA sequence: TGTGCCAGCCCTGCCCGGGACAGGGGGCGCGGGAATGAAGCTTTCTTT. This encodes CASPARDRGRGNEAFF. The full variable domain, in which reference TRBV2 and TRBJ1-1 provide the parts outside the CDR3, is EPEVTQTPSHQVTQMGQEVILRCVPISNHLYFYWYRQILGQKVEFLVSFYNNEISEKSEIFDDQFSVERPDGSNFTLKIRSTKLEDSAMYFCASPARDRGRGNEAFFGQGTRLTVV.

This chain links TRBV13 with TRBJ2-1; D not resolved. The CDR3 contains 13 residues. Germline V gives CDR1 PRHDT, CDR2 FYEKMQ (reference sequence). Between the trimmed V and J ends, which lost 5 bases and 5 bases, there was a span of 10 bases. The CDR3 loop reads CASSLRLNNEQFF. The CDR3 nucleotides read TGTGCCAGCAGCCTAAGACTTAACAATGAGCAGTTCTTC.

CDR3 region: CAYSNQPQHF. DNA for the CDR3: TGTGCCTATAGCAATCAGCCCCAGCATTTT. The J gene is TRBJ1-5, the V gene TRBV27, with D uncertain. Germline-derived CDR1 and CDR2 are MNHEY and SMNVEV (reference sequence). The CDR3 length is 10 residues. V was cut by 11 bases and J by 0 bases, with 2 bases left in between.

This CDR3 reads CASSVGSSGPDTQYF. In nucleotides, the CDR3 is TGTGCCAGCAGCGTAGGCTCTAGCGGACCAGATACGCAGTATTTT. The genes are TRBV9 and TRBJ2-3, with 7 bases fitting TRBD2. Germline V gene sequence: CDR1 SGDLS, CDR2 YYNGEE. CDR3 length equals 15 residues. J gave up 4 bases and V 0 bases, and 5 bases lay outside the gene matches.

The chain joins TRBV10-3 to TRBJ1-1; 11 nucleotides agree with TRBD1. CDR3 size: 13 residues. The trim removed 11 bases at V and 5 bases at J, leaving 7 bases unmatched. The germline V gene has CDR1 ENHRY and CDR2 SYGVKD. The chain's CDR3 is CAVGQGAGTEAFF. CDR3 sequence (DNA): TGTGCCGTCGGACAGGGGGCAGGGACTGAAGCTTTCTTT.

The rearrangement uses TRBV5-6 and TRBJ2-7; 9 nucleotides agree with TRBD1. Looked up from germline, CDR1 is SGHDT and CDR2 is YYEEEE. The junction had 5 bases not matched to a gene; V was cut back by 4 bases and J by 6 bases. This CDR3 contains 13 residues. As DNA, the CDR3 is TGTGCCAGCAGCCTGACAGGGGGGGTCGAGCAGTACTTC. Amino acids: CASSLTGGVEQYF.

This sequence joins TRBV25-1 and TRBJ2-7; 7 bases match TRBD2. V trimming: 6 bases; J trimming: 7 bases; junction bases outside the gene matches: 6. Germline V gene sequence: CDR1 MGHDK, CDR2 SYGVNS. The CDR3 covers 12 residues. This chain's CDR3 is CASSREGGEQYF. The CDR3 nucleotides read TGTGCCAGCAGCAGGGAGGGAGGAGAGCAGTACTTC.

V gene TRBV7-9 combines with J gene TRBJ2-7; 7 bases align to TRBD1. The CDR3 has 15 amino acids. The germline gives CDR1 SEHNR, CDR2 FQNEAQ (reference sequence). The trim removed 1 base at V and 4 bases at J, leaving 7 bases unmatched. The CDR3 region has the DNA TGTGCCAGCAGCTTAGAAGATGTCAGGGGGTACGAGCAGTACTTC. This sequence encodes CASSLEDVRGYEQYF.

The V call is TRBV7-9, the J call TRBJ2-3, with 8 bases identical to TRBD2. Germline V gene lookup returns CDR1 SEHNR and CDR2 FQNEAQ (reference sequence). After removal of 4 bases from V and 0 bases from J, the junction contained 3 bases not matched to a gene. The length of the CDR3 is 15 residues. Here the CDR3 DNA reads TGTGCCAGCAGCTCCGTAGCGGGAAGCACAGATACGCAGTATTTT. The encoded protein is CASSSVAGSTDTQYF. The whole variable domain, filled in from reference TRBV7-9 and TRBJ2-3, reads DTGVSQNPRHKITKRGQNVTFRCDPISEHNRLYWYRQTLGQGPEFLTYFQNEAQLEKSRLLSDRFSAERPKGSFSTLEIQRTEQGDSAMYLCASSSVAGSTDTQYFGPGTRLTVL.

This sequence joins TRBV28 and TRBJ2-1, with a weak D call TRBD2 (5 bases). This CDR3 is 15 amino acids long. From germline, CDR1 is MDHEN and CDR2 SYDVKM. Trimming pared 4 bases from V and 9 bases from J, leaving 19 bases between. CDR3 in DNA: TGTGCCAGCAGTTACTCACTAGGGCCGGAAAGTGAGCAGTTCTTC. Protein: CASSYSLGPESEQFF.

V usage is TRBV6-5 and J usage is TRBJ1-4, with a possible D match to TRBD1 (6 bases). V was clipped by 5 bases and J by 10 bases, with 14 bases between them. Germline lookup yields CDR1 MNHEY and CDR2 SVGAGI. The CDR3 totals 13 residues. The CDR3 DNA follows: TGTGCCAGCAGTCCAACAGGGATCAGAAAACTGTTTTTT. Protein: CASSPTGIRKLFF.

CDR3 bases: TGCAGCGTTGAAGTTTTAAACACTGAAGCTTTCTTT. It translates to CSVEVLNTEAFF. The chain is built from TRBV29-1 and TRBJ1-1; unclear D gene. This CDR3 contains 12 residues. V was shortened by 1 base and J by 2 bases, with 5 bases between the two germline ends. Germline lookup yields CDR1 SQVTM and CDR2 ANQGSEA. The variable domain in full, completed from reference TRBV29-1 and TRBJ1-1, reads SAVISQKPSRDICQRGTSLTIQCQVDSQVTMMFWYRQQPGQSLTLIATANQGSEATYESGFVIDKFPISRPNLTFSTLTVSNMSPEDSSIYLCSVEVLNTEAFFGQGTRLTVV.

This chain connects TRBV5-1 to TRBJ2-1; 7 bases fit TRBD2. There are 14 residues in the CDR3. Per the germline V gene, CDR1 is SGHRS and CDR2 is YFSETQ. V was pared by 6 bases and J by 6 bases, with 9 bases of the junction left unmatched. The CDR3 here is CASTRGGSGNEQFF. The CDR3 DNA reads TGCGCCAGCACCCGCGGCGGGAGTGGCAATGAGCAGTTCTTC. The full variable domain, in which reference TRBV5-1 and TRBJ2-1 provide the parts outside the CDR3, is KAGVTQTPRYLIKTRGQQVTLSCSPISGHRSVSWYQQTPGQGLQFLFEYFSETQRNKGNFPGRFSGRQFSNSRSEMNVSTLELGDSALYLCASTRGGSGNEQFFGPGTRLTVL.

This sequence joins TRBV27 and TRBJ2-7, with TRBD2 matching 10 bases. With V trimmed by 8 bases and J by 2 bases, 3 bases remained unmatched. CDR3 size: 13 residues. Looked up from germline, CDR1 is MNHEY and CDR2 is SMNVEV (reference sequence). The CDR3 spells CASGTSVTYEQYF. CDR3 nucleotides: TGTGCCAGCGGGACTAGCGTCACCTACGAGCAGTACTTC.

The chain joins TRBV9 to TRBJ2-2, with no clear D. V was pared by 5 bases and J by 1 base, with 6 bases between. The CDR3 has 13 amino acids. Germline-derived CDR1 and CDR2 are SGDLS and YYNGEE. CDR3 DNA: TGTGCCAGCAGACCACTGAACACCGGGGAGCTGTTTTTT. This sequence encodes CASRPLNTGELFF.

V and J are TRBV7-3 and TRBJ2-1; tentative D call: TRBD2 (7 bases). The CDR3 runs to 13 residues. V was clipped by 5 bases and J by 9 bases, with 14 bases between them. Per germline, CDR1 SGHTA and CDR2 FQGTGA. In DNA, the CDR3 is TGTGCCAGCAGCACCCGGGGGGCTAGTGAGCAGTTCTTC. Its translation: CASSTRGASEQFF. The full variable domain, with the rest looked up from reference TRBV7-3 and TRBJ2-1, is GAGVSQTPSNKVTEKGKYVELRCDPISGHTALYWYRQSLGQGPEFLIYFQGTGAADDSGLPNDRFFAVRPEGSVSTLKIQRTERGDSAVYLCASSTRGASEQFFGPGTRLTVL.

The V call is TRBV11-1, the J call TRBJ1-1, with TRBD1 matching 8 bases. The junction had 6 bases not matched to a gene; V was cut back by 3 bases and J by 3 bases. The CDR3 runs to 15 residues. Germline V CDR1 and CDR2: SGHAT, FQDESV (reference sequence). CDR3 in DNA: TGTGCCAGCAGCTTGGGACAGACAGGGGACACTGAAGCTTTCTTT. This encodes CASSLGQTGDTEAFF.

The chain carries TRBV2 and TRBJ1-5, with unresolved D. The ends were cut back, 6 bases at V and 3 bases at J, with 12 bases in the middle. The CDR3 covers 14 residues. The germline V gene encodes CDR1 SNHLY and CDR2 FYNNEI. The CDR3 loop is CASRPGLFNQPQHF. The CDR3 nucleotides are TGTGCCAGCAGGCCAGGACTGTTCAATCAGCCCCAGCATTTT.

The chain couples TRBV6-1 to TRBJ1-5, with D possibly being TRBD1 (5 bases). The germline V gene encodes CDR1 MNHNS and CDR2 SASEGT. V shed 4 bases and J shed 4 bases, with 14 bases lying between them. CDR3 length: 15 amino acids. DNA for the CDR3: TGTGCCAGCAGTGTTGGGGACGGGGGTAATCAGCCCCAGCATTTT. Translation gives CASSVGDGGNQPQHF.

The rearrangement links TRBV27 to TRBJ2-7; the match to TRBD1 covers 11 bases. The CDR3 runs to 15 residues. The V gene end was trimmed by 4 bases and the J gene end by 4 bases; junction bases not matched to a gene: 6. Germline V gene lookup returns CDR1 MNHEY and CDR2 SMNVEV (reference sequence). DNA for the CDR3: TGTGCCAGCAGTTCCGGACAGGGGGCCGGTTACGAGCAGTACTTC. It translates to CASSSGQGAGYEQYF.

The chain carries TRBV7-9 and TRBJ2-3, with D possibly matching TRBD2 (5 bases). The CDR3 runs 13 residues. V dropped 5 bases and J dropped 2 bases, with 8 bases sitting between them. Germline CDR1 is SEHNR and CDR2 is FQNEAQ (reference sequence). In nucleotides, the CDR3 is TGTGCCAGCAGCCGGGATTTCACAGATACGCAGTATTTT. Residues: CASSRDFTDTQYF.

The rearrangement joins TRBV4-2 to TRBJ2-7; 11 bases are a match to TRBD1. CDR3 length: 16 amino acids. With 0 bases clipped from V and 3 bases from J, the junction kept 4 bases outside the gene matches. The germline CDR1 and CDR2 sequences are LGHNA and YNFKEQ. The CDR3 DNA follows: TGTGCCAGCAGCCAAGAGGACAGGGGGCGCGTCTACGAGCAGTACTTC. Translation gives CASSQEDRGRVYEQYF.

The rearrangement uses TRBV7-9 and TRBJ2-7, with a possible D match to TRBD1 (6 bases). V lost 0 bases, J lost 11 bases, and 17 bases lay in between. Looked up from germline, CDR1 is SEHNR and CDR2 is FQNEAQ (reference sequence). CDR3 length: 14 amino acids. The CDR3 bases are TGTGCCAGCAGCTTAGCGCAAAGGGACACGAAAAAGTACTTC. Protein product: CASSLAQRDTKKYF.

V usage is TRBV6-5 and J usage is TRBJ1-2; TRBD1 is a possible D gene (5 bases). The CDR3 loop spans 14 amino acids. Trimming took 5 bases from V and 8 from J, leaving 18 bases between them. CDR1 is MNHEY and CDR2 is SVGAGI in the germline V gene. CDR3 region: CASSPLGGYGGYTF. As DNA, the CDR3 is TGTGCCAGCAGTCCCCTTGGGGGGTACGGGGGCTACACCTTC.